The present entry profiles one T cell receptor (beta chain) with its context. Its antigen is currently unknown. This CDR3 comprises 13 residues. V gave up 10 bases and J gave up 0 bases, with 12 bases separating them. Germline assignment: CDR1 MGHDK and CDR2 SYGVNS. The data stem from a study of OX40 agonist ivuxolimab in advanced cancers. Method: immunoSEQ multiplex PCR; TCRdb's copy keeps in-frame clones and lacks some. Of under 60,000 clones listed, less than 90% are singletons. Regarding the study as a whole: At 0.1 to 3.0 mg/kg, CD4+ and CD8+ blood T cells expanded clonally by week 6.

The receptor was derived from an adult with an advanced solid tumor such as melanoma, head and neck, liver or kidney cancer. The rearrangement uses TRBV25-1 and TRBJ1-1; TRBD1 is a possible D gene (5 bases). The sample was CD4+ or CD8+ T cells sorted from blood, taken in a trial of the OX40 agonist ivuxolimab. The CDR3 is CATQTVVNTEAFF. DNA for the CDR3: TGTGCCACCCAGACAGTAGTGAACACTGAAGCTTTCTTT.